Following are 21 T cell receptor beta chains from one sample sequenced in a study of CD8+ T cells in alopecia areata. Treatment reported: oral pan-JAK inhibitor, 5-10 mg twice daily. Sequencing used cDNA as its template, made by extracting RNA and reverse transcribing it. The data were produced by immunoSEQ multiplex PCR, yet TCRdb's version contains in-frame clones alone and is incomplete. Of 80,000 or so clones listed, 66% are singletons. Sequenced here: CD8+ T cells sorted from blood, sampled at week 24, from a patient treated with tofacitinib. All receptors derive from a human donor with alopecia areata.

This chain connects TRBV30 to TRBJ1-1, with no clear D. Trimming cost V 2 bases and J 1 base, with 8 bases left between them. CDR3 length equals 13 residues. Germline V gene lookup returns CDR1 GTSNPN and CDR2 SVGIG (reference sequence). CDR3 residues: CAWSPETNTEAFF. The CDR3 DNA reads TGTGCCTGGAGTCCAGAGACGAACACTGAAGCTTTCTTT. The whole variable domain, remainder taken from reference TRBV30 and TRBJ1-1, is SQTIHQWPATLVQPVGSPLSLECTVEGTSNPNLYWYRQAAGRGLQLLFYSVGIGQISSEVPQNLSASRPQDRQFILSSKKLLLSDSGFYLCAWSPETNTEAFFGQGTRLTVV.

The V call is TRBV11-2, the J call TRBJ2-5; the match to TRBD1 covers 10 bases. The CDR3 loop spans 15 amino acids. Germline CDR1 reads SGHAT; CDR2 reads FQNNGV. Trimming removed 3 bases from V and 5 bases from J; junction bases left unmatched: 6. The CDR3 loop is CASSLGTGAGETQYF. CDR3 nucleotides: TGTGCCAGCAGCTTGGGGACAGGGGCGGGGGAGACCCAGTACTTC.

The chain has TRBV4-2 and TRBJ2-1, with D hard to call. The CDR3 runs to 13 residues. Germline-derived CDR1 and CDR2 are LGHNA and YNFKEQ. V was trimmed by 0 bases and J by 9 bases, leaving 9 bases between them. The CDR3 reads CASSQETPFEQFF. The DNA for the CDR3 is TGTGCCAGCAGCCAAGAAACCCCGTTTGAGCAGTTCTTC.

The genes are TRBV5-6 and TRBJ2-5; D not resolved. Germline lookup yields CDR1 SGHDT and CDR2 YYEEEE. This CDR3 is 13 amino acids long. The V end lost 1 base, the J end lost 4 bases, and 8 bases lay between the germline ends. CDR3 sequence: CASSLRTVETQYF. The CDR3 DNA is TGTGCCAGCAGCTTGAGGACGGTAGAGACCCAGTACTTC.

This sequence joins TRBV2 and TRBJ2-7; 9 bases match TRBD1. Germline V gene sequence: CDR1 SNHLY, CDR2 FYNNEI. The CDR3 extends over 17 amino acids. V was pared by 6 bases and J by 2 bases, with 14 bases of the junction left unmatched. CDR3 loop: CASSHQGRDRATYEQYF. CDR3 nucleotide sequence: TGTGCCAGCAGCCACCAGGGCCGGGACAGGGCGACCTACGAGCAGTACTTC.

This clone has just one count. This chain connects TRBV5-6 to TRBJ2-6, with a weak D call TRBD2 (5 bases). Trimming shortened V by 2 bases and J by 1 base, and 13 bases separated the two germline ends. The CDR3 extends over 17 amino acids. Germline assignment: CDR1 SGHDT and CDR2 YYEEEE. CDR3 nucleotides: TGTGCCAGCAGCTTAGGTGCCGGGGTTTCTGGGGCCAACGTCCTGACTTTC. Protein sequence: CASSLGAGVSGANVLTF.

The chain has TRBV29-1 and TRBJ1-2; D may be TRBD1 (6 bases). Germline assignment: CDR1 SQVTM and CDR2 ANQGSEA. Trimming removed 3 bases at V and 3 bases at J, with 14 bases between. There are 14 residues in the CDR3. CDR3 sequence reads: CSVDREGEYYGYTF. CDR3 coding DNA: TGCAGCGTTGATAGGGAGGGGGAATACTATGGCTACACCTTC.

Written as DNA, the CDR3 is TGTGCCAGCAGCTTCGGGGGGACCTACAATGAGCAGTTCTTC. It yields the protein CASSFGGTYNEQFF. The V gene is TRBV7-3, the J gene TRBJ2-1, with TRBD2 matching 7 bases. The junction had 1 base not matched to a gene; V was cut back by 3 bases and J by 2 bases. The CDR3 spans 14 residues. Germline V gene data show CDR1 as SGHTA and CDR2 as FQGTGA.

The chain uses TRBV4-1 and TRBJ2-7; D remains unclear. The CDR3 runs to 13 residues. Germline loops: CDR1 MGHRA, CDR2 YSYEKL. The germline V and J ends were trimmed by 4 bases and 0 bases, with 7 bases remaining between them. CDR3 sequence reads: CASSRSYSYEQYF. The CDR3 coding sequence is TGCGCCAGCAGCCGCAGCTACTCCTACGAGCAGTACTTC.

Only one count was recorded for this clone. This chain joins TRBV4-3 and TRBJ1-1, with D tentatively TRBD1 (6 bases). V was clipped by 3 bases and J by 3 bases, with 17 bases between them. The V gene's germline CDR1 is LGHNA and CDR2 YSLEER. This CDR3 contains 16 residues. The CDR3 sequence is CASSQEYRDEDTEAFF. The CDR3 DNA is TGCGCCAGCAGCCAGGAATACAGGGACGAGGACACTGAAGCTTTCTTT.

The CDR3 loop reads CASSQGGQGAPSYEQYF. DNA of the CDR3: TGCGCCAGCAGCCAAGGCGGACAGGGGGCACCATCCTACGAGCAGTACTTC. This chain uses TRBV4-1 with TRBJ2-7; TRBD1 matches 11 bases. V lost 1 base, J lost 1 base, and 6 bases stayed unmatched. The V gene's germline CDR1 is MGHRA and CDR2 YSYEKL. The CDR3 covers 17 residues.

In this sample, this clone turned up once. V usage is TRBV30 and J usage is TRBJ1-2; D remains unclear. V was shortened by 5 bases and J by 1 base, with 8 bases between the two germline ends. CDR1 and CDR2 from the germline V gene are GTSNPN and SVGIG (reference sequence). The CDR3 length is 12 residues. The CDR3, as DNA: TGTGCCTGGGGTGACGGTAACTATGGCTACACCTTC. Protein product: CAWGDGNYGYTF.

This chain connects TRBV4-3 to TRBJ2-7; 8 nucleotides align to TRBD1. From germline, CDR1 is LGHNA and CDR2 YSLEER. The CDR3 is made up of 15 amino acids. Trimming cost V 4 bases and J 6 bases; bases outside gene matches: 11. CDR3 nucleotides: TGCGCCAGCAGCCTCGGGTCCGGACAGGGAAGCGAGCAGTACTTC. Residues: CASSLGSGQGSEQYF.

V usage is TRBV7-2 and J usage is TRBJ1-5; possibly TRBD1 for D (5 bases). The CDR3 covers 15 residues. Deletions cut 5 bases from V and 0 bases from J, with 11 bases between. Germline V gene data show CDR1 as SGHTA and CDR2 as FQGNSA. The CDR3 is CASSPGRISNQPQHF. The CDR3 region has the DNA TGTGCCAGCAGCCCAGGGCGGATTAGCAATCAGCCCCAGCATTTT.

The chain carries TRBV4-3 and TRBJ1-5, with a weak D call TRBD1 (5 bases). The germline CDR1 and CDR2 sequences are LGHNA and YSLEER. The length of the CDR3 is 17 residues. V was clipped by 0 bases and J by 0 bases, with 12 bases between them. The CDR3 here is CASSQDWQGNSNQPQHF. The CDR3 nucleotides are TGCGCCAGCAGCCAAGATTGGCAGGGCAATAGCAATCAGCCCCAGCATTTT.

This chain connects TRBV2 to TRBJ2-3, with 14 bases that match TRBD2. The CDR3 consists of 16 residues. CDR1 and CDR2 (germline): SNHLY, FYNNEI. V was clipped by 7 bases and J by 2 bases; unmatched bases: 5. DNA of the CDR3: TGTGCCAGCATTAGACTAGCGGGAGGGGTCACAGATACGCAGTATTTT. This gives the protein CASIRLAGGVTDTQYF.

This clone turned up a few times. The rearrangement uses TRBV28 and TRBJ2-1; 8 nucleotides match TRBD2. Germline V CDR1 and CDR2: MDHEN, SYDVKM. Unmatched junction bases numbered 4, after V lost 6 bases and J lost 6 bases. The CDR3 runs 13 residues. The CDR3 here is CASSFAGGNEQFF. Written as DNA, the CDR3 is TGTGCCAGCAGCTTCGCGGGGGGCAATGAGCAGTTCTTC.

V usage is TRBV10-3 and J usage is TRBJ1-2, with 9 nucleotides matching TRBD1. The V segment lost 11 bases and the J segment 6 bases; nucleotides outside the gene matches: 7. There are 12 residues in the CDR3. Germline lookup yields CDR1 ENHRY and CDR2 SYGVKD. CDR3 in amino acids: CAVDGQGNGYTF. For the CDR3, the DNA is TGTGCCGTCGACGGACAGGGGAATGGCTACACCTTC.

This clone was seen a handful of times. The chain links TRBV13 to TRBJ1-1; tentatively, D is TRBD1 (6 bases). The V gene lost 5 bases and the J gene lost 7 bases, with 11 bases spanning the gap. The V gene's germline CDR1 is PRHDT and CDR2 FYEKMQ (reference sequence). The CDR3 spans 12 residues. DNA of the CDR3: TGTGCCAGCAGCGAGGACAGTCTTGAAGCTTTCTTT. It translates to CASSEDSLEAFF.

J is TRBJ2-7 and V is TRBV4-1; no firm D call. This CDR3 is built from 15 residues. CDR1 MGHRA and CDR2 YSYEKL come from the germline V gene. Trimming took off 1 base at V and 2 bases at J, with 12 bases between the two ends. DNA for the CDR3: TGCGCCAGCAGCCAAGTAGCATTCCCTCCCTACGAGCAGTACTTC. It encodes CASSQVAFPPYEQYF.

To note about this clone: An end of the junction does not agree with germline; a read error may underlie this. The chain carries TRBV2 and TRBJ2-7; 8 nucleotides match TRBD1. This CDR3 has 12 amino acids. Germline CDR1 reads SNHLY; CDR2 reads FYNNEI. Written as DNA, the CDR3 is TGTGCCAGCGGTGACAGGGGTGAGGAGCAGTACTTC. Its protein product is CASGDRGEEQYF.